The 23 T cell receptor beta chains below come from one sample, sequenced in a study of cytomegalovirus exposure and HLA in healthy donors. Primers for the PCR totalled 60 Vbeta and 13 Jbeta. The protocol was immunoSEQ multiplex PCR, while the TCRdb copy is restricted to in-frame clones and leaves out a portion. The sample lists fewer than 250,000 clones; roughly 80% were seen once. Sample: PBMCs. The receptor set was obtained from a girl aged 2 to 10 in good health and CMV-seronegative.

The rearrangement uses TRBV4-1 and TRBJ2-1, with 14 positions matching TRBD2. Germline trimming cut 5 bases from V and 6 bases from J; bases unmatched to any gene: 9. The germline V gene has CDR1 MGHRA and CDR2 YSYEKL. The CDR3 extends over 17 amino acids. CDR3 DNA sequence: TGCGCCAGCAGCTCGAGACTAGCGGGGGGGCGAGGCAATGAGCAGTTCTTC. Translation gives CASSSRLAGGRGNEQFF.

The chain couples TRBV29-1 to TRBJ1-2; D not certain. The CDR3 contains 14 residues. V gave up 5 bases and J gave up 0 bases, with 13 bases separating them. Germline V gene lookup returns CDR1 SQVTM and CDR2 ANQGSEA. CDR3 in amino acids: CSVINPGTNYGYTF. The CDR3 coding sequence is TGCAGCGTTATAAATCCGGGAACTAACTATGGCTACACCTTC.

The sample holds a few counts of this clone. V usage is TRBV29-1 and J usage is TRBJ1-2; a possible D gene is TRBD1 (6 bases). V was pared by 6 bases and J by 8 bases, with 10 bases between. CDR3 length equals 10 residues. From germline, CDR1 is SQVTM and CDR2 ANQGSEA. Here the CDR3 DNA reads TGCAGCGTCGCAGGGGCCGGCTACACCTTC. The encoded protein is CSVAGAGYTF.

Comment on this clone: Germline and junction disagree at one end, which may indicate a read error. V and J are TRBV18 and TRBJ1-4; D may be TRBD1 (5 bases). Germline lookup yields CDR1 KGHSH and CDR2 LQKENI. This CDR3 comprises 13 residues. The CDR3 sequence is CATSRGANEKLFF. The CDR3 DNA sequence: TGTGCCACCTCACGGGGGGCTAATGAAAAACTGTTTTTT.

This chain uses TRBV2 with TRBJ2-2, with 7 bases fitting TRBD1. The CDR3 consists of 14 residues. Germline V gives CDR1 SNHLY, CDR2 FYNNEI. Unmatched junction bases numbered 4, after V lost 5 bases and J lost 4 bases. CDR3 region: CASSQTGRTGELFF. In DNA form, the CDR3 reads TGTGCCAGCAGTCAGACAGGGCGCACCGGGGAGCTGTTTTTT.

The chain combines TRBV6-4 with TRBJ2-3; D gene uncertain. The CDR3 length is 16 residues. Deletions cut 5 bases from V and 2 bases from J, with 17 bases between. CDR1 and CDR2 from the germline V gene are MRHNA and SNTAGT. As DNA, the CDR3 is TGTGCCAGCAGTAGCGACGGGTTCCAACTCACAGATACGCAGTATTTT. It codes for CASSSDGFQLTDTQYF.

J is TRBJ2-2 and V is TRBV5-1, with D perhaps matching TRBD2 (6 bases). The CDR3 is 16 amino acids. Deletions cut 4 bases from V and 2 bases from J, with 15 bases between. Germline V gene lookup returns CDR1 SGHRS and CDR2 YFSETQ. This CDR3 is CASSNVRDLNTGELFF. In DNA form, the CDR3 reads TGCGCCAGCAGCAACGTCCGGGACTTAAACACCGGGGAGCTGTTTTTT.

This rearrangement joins TRBV28 to TRBJ2-2; 9 bases match TRBD1. V lost 3 bases and J lost 3; bases outside the gene matches: 2. Germline CDR1 and CDR2: MDHEN and SYDVKM. The CDR3 is 15 residues long. CDR3 in amino acids: CASSLGDRDTGELFF. Written as DNA, the CDR3 is TGTGCCAGCAGTTTGGGGGACAGGGACACCGGGGAGCTGTTTTTT. The full variable domain, completed using reference TRBV28 and TRBJ2-2, is DVKVTQSSRYLVKRTGEKVFLECVQDMDHENMFWYRQDPGLGLRLIYFSYDVKMKEKGDIPEGYSVSREKKERFSLILESASTNQTSMYLCASSLGDRDTGELFFGEGSRLTVL.

J is TRBJ2-3 and V is TRBV6-6, with 10 nucleotides matching TRBD2. The germline V gene has CDR1 MNHNY and CDR2 SVGAGI (reference sequence). J gave up 5 bases and V 6 bases, and 11 bases lay outside the gene matches. This CDR3 contains 16 residues. The DNA for the CDR3 is TGTGCCAGCAGCCCTACTAGCGGGATTATAGAAGATACGCAGTATTTT. Amino acids: CASSPTSGIIEDTQYF.

This sequence joins TRBV6-1 and TRBJ1-2, with D hard to call. V lost 4 bases, J lost 4 bases, and 7 bases lay in between. The CDR3 length is 12 residues. Per germline, CDR1 MNHNS and CDR2 SASEGT. CDR3: CASSVSSYGYTF. For the CDR3, the DNA is TGTGCCAGCAGTGTCTCTTCCTATGGCTACACCTTC.

The chain carries TRBV5-1 and TRBJ2-5; D is undetermined. The V gene lost 7 bases and the J gene lost 0 bases, with 10 bases spanning the gap. Per the germline V gene, CDR1 is SGHRS and CDR2 is YFSETQ. The CDR3 spans 13 residues. For the CDR3, the DNA is TGCGCCAGCTCAACGGAGTACCAAGAGACCCAGTACTTC. Translated: CASSTEYQETQYF. The variable domain in full, completed from reference TRBV5-1 and TRBJ2-5, reads KAGVTQTPRYLIKTRGQQVTLSCSPISGHRSVSWYQQTPGQGLQFLFEYFSETQRNKGNFPGRFSGRQFSNSRSEMNVSTLELGDSALYLCASSTEYQETQYFGPGTRLLVL.

The chain couples TRBV28 to TRBJ2-7; TRBD2 matches at 13 bases. CDR1 is MDHEN, CDR2 SYDVKM, per germline. Germline trimming cut 6 bases from V and 4 bases from J; bases unmatched to any gene: 3. The CDR3 has 14 residues. CDR3 DNA sequence: TGTGCCAGCAGGCGACTAGCGGGAGGTTACGAGCAGTACTTC. The encoded protein is CASRRLAGGYEQYF.

This clone was recorded once. CDR3 protein: CASSPMTGGNTEAFF. In DNA, the CDR3 is TGTGCCAGCTCACCTATGACAGGGGGGAACACTGAAGCTTTCTTT. The V gene is TRBV18, the J gene TRBJ1-1, with 9 nucleotides matching TRBD1. V shed 3 bases, J shed 1 base, and the junction held 3 bases outside the gene matches. CDR3 size: 15 residues. Germline V gene data show CDR1 as KGHSH and CDR2 as LQKENI.

This rearrangement joins TRBV5-1 to TRBJ2-3; TRBD1 is a possible D gene (5 bases). The CDR3 runs to 16 residues. Germline CDR1 SGHRS, CDR2 YFSETQ. Trimming removed 4 bases at V and 1 base at J, with 16 bases between. The CDR3 nucleotides read TGCGCCAGCAGCCAGGGTACCTACCCGGGCACAGATACGCAGTATTTT. The encoded protein is CASSQGTYPGTDTQYF.

This clone appeared once. This rearrangement joins TRBV7-9 to TRBJ2-7; 9 bases agree with TRBD1. CDR1 is SEHNR and CDR2 is FQNEAQ in the germline V gene (reference sequence). Losses at the gene ends were 3 bases for V and 3 bases for J; bases not matched to a gene: 15. The CDR3 is made up of 18 amino acids. The CDR3 nucleotides are TGTGCCAGCAGCTTCCCCGTCAAGGCCGGGACAGGGTTCTACGAGCAGTACTTC. Translated: CASSFPVKAGTGFYEQYF.

This chain uses TRBV11-1 with TRBJ2-7, with D hard to call. Germline CDR1 SGHAT, CDR2 FQDESV (reference sequence). The germline V and J ends were trimmed by 7 bases and 6 bases, with 16 bases remaining between them. The CDR3 has 13 amino acids. CDR3 sequence: CASKHPGSSEQYF. As DNA, the CDR3 is TGTGCCAGCAAACACCCCGGTAGCTCCGAGCAGTACTTC. Variable domain in full (rest from reference TRBV11-1 and TRBJ2-7): EAEVAQSPRYKITEKSQAVAFWCDPISGHATLYWYRQILGQGPELLVQFQDESVVDDSQLPKDRFSAERLKGVDSTLKIQPAELGDSAMYLCASKHPGSSEQYFGPGTRLTVT.

The J gene is TRBJ2-1, the V gene TRBV29-1, with a tentative D call TRBD2 (5 bases). CDR1 and CDR2 (germline): SQVTM, ANQGSEA. This CDR3 comprises 13 residues. V lost 6 bases to trimming and J lost 9 bases, with 18 bases between them. Written as DNA, the CDR3 is TGCAGCGTCCTCTTGCCAGCTCGGGGTGAGCAGTTCTTC. This sequence encodes CSVLLPARGEQFF.

The chain uses TRBV6-5 and TRBJ2-7; the match to TRBD1 covers 9 bases. The germline CDR1 and CDR2 sequences are MNHEY and SVGAGI. The CDR3 sequence is 14 residues long. V was pared by 5 bases and J by 6 bases, with 8 bases of the junction left unmatched. In DNA, the CDR3 is TGTGCCAGCAGTCTAGGGACAGGGATAACCGAGCAGTACTTC. Its protein product is CASSLGTGITEQYF.

As regards this clone: A junction boundary mismatches the germline segment, possibly from a read error. This sequence joins TRBV7-9 and TRBJ1-2, with TRBD1 identical over 8 bases. Germline V gene lookup returns CDR1 SEHNR and CDR2 FQNEAQ (reference sequence). This CDR3 has 12 amino acids. The CDR3: CSSSSTGDGYTF. Here the CDR3 DNA reads TGTTCCAGCAGCTCGACAGGGGATGGCTACACCTTC.

The rearrangement joins TRBV29-1 to TRBJ2-7; 7 bases map to TRBD2. The CDR3 runs to 13 residues. The ends lost 6 bases at V and 5 bases at J; junction bases unmatched: 10. The germline CDR1 and CDR2 sequences are SQVTM and ANQGSEA. The CDR3 reads CSVATRLANEQYF. The CDR3 nucleotides are TGCAGCGTGGCCACTCGACTAGCAAACGAGCAGTACTTC.

The V call is TRBV5-6, the J call TRBJ2-7, with 13 bases matching TRBD2. The V gene's germline CDR1 is SGHDT and CDR2 YYEEEE. The CDR3 runs 19 residues. J gave up 4 bases and V 4 bases, and 17 bases lay outside the gene matches. In DNA form, the CDR3 reads TGTGCCAGCAGCACCAACCACCGGACTAGCGGGGGCCTAATATACGAGCAGTACTTC. It specifies CASSTNHRTSGGLIYEQYF.

The chain employs TRBV6-5 and TRBJ1-2, with D tentatively TRBD1 (6 bases). In germline, CDR1 is MNHEY, CDR2 SVGAGI. The CDR3 is made up of 15 amino acids. V was pared by 8 bases and J by 0 bases, with 16 bases between. CDR3 sequence: CASSLTGGTNYGYTF. The CDR3 coding sequence is TGTGCCAGCTCGTTGACAGGAGGAACTAACTATGGCTACACCTTC.

The chain is built from TRBV9 and TRBJ2-7; 8 bases fit TRBD1. From germline, CDR1 is SGDLS and CDR2 YYNGEE. CDR3 size: 15 residues. The V and J ends lost 3 bases and 0 bases, in that order; junction bases with no gene match: 5. The CDR3 region is CASSAGQGNSYEQYF. CDR3 DNA: TGTGCCAGCAGCGCCGGACAGGGAAACTCCTACGAGCAGTACTTC.